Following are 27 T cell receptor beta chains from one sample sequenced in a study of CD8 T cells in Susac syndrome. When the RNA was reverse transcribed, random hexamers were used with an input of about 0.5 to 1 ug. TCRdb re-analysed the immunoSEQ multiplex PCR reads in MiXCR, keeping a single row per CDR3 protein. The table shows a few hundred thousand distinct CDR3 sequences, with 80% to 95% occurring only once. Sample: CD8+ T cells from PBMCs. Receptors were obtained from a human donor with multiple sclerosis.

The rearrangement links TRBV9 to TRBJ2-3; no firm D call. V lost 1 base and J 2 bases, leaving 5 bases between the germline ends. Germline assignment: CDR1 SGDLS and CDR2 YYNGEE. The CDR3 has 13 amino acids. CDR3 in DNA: TGTGCCAGCAGCGTACGTTCCACAGATACGCAGTATTTT. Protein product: CASSVRSTDTQYF.

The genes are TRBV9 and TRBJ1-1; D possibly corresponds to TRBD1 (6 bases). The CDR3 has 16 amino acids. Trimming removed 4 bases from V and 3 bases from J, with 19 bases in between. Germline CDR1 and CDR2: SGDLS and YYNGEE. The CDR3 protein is CASSPPGRGADTEAFF. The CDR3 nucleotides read TGTGCCAGCAGCCCACCCGGACGGGGGGCCGACACTGAAGCTTTCTTT.

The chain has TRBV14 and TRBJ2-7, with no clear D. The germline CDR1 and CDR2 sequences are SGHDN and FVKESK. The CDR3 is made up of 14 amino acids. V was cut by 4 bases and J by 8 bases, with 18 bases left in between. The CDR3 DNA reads TGTGCCAGCAGCCCGGACGTCCGTCCTTTAAAGCAGTACTTC. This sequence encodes CASSPDVRPLKQYF.

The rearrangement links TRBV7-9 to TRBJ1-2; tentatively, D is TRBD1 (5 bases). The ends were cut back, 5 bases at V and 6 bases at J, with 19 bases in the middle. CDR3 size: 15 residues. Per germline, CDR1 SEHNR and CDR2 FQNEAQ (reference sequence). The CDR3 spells CASSHAPWDFDGYTF. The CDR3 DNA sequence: TGTGCCAGCAGCCACGCCCCGTGGGACTTTGATGGCTACACCTTC.

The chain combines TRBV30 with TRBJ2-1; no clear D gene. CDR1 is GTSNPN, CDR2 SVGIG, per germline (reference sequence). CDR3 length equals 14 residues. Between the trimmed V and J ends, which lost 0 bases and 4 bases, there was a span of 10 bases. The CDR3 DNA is TGTGCCTGGAGTGTAGACGGACCGTACAATGAGCAGTTCTTC. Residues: CAWSVDGPYNEQFF.

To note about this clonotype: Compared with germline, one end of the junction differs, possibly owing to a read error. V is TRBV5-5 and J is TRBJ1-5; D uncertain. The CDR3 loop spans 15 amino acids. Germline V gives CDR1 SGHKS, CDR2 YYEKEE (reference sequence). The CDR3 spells CASSLRGGSSQPQHF. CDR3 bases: TGTGCCAGCAGCTTGCGGGGTGGGAGCAGTCAGCCCCAGCATTTT.

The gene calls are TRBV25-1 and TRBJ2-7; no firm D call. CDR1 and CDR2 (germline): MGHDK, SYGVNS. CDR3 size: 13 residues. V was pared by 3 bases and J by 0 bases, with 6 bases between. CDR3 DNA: TGTGCCAGCAGTGACCTAGGCTCCTACGAGCAGTACTTC. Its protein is CASSDLGSYEQYF.

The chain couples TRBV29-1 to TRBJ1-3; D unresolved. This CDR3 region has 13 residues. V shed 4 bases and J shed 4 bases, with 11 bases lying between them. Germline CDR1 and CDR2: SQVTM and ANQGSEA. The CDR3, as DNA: TGCAGCGTTGGGAAAGGCGAAGGAAACACCATATATTTT. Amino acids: CSVGKGEGNTIYF.

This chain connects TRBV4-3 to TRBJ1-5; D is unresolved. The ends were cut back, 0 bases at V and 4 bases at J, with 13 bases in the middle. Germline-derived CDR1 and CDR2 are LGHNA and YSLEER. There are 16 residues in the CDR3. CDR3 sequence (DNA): TGCGCCAGCAGCCAAGATCCCGACGGTCCGAATCAGCCCCAGCATTTT. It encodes CASSQDPDGPNQPQHF.

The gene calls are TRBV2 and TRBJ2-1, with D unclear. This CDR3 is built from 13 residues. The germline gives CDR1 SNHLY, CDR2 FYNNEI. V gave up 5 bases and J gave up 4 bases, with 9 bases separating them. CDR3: CASSLTLYNEQFF. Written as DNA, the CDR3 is TGTGCCAGCAGTTTGACACTTTACAATGAGCAGTTCTTC.

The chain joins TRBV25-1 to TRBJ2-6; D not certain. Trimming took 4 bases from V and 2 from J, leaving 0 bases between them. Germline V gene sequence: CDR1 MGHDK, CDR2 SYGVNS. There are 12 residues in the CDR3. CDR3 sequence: CASSAGANVLTF. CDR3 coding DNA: TGTGCCAGCAGTGCTGGGGCCAACGTCCTGACTTTC.

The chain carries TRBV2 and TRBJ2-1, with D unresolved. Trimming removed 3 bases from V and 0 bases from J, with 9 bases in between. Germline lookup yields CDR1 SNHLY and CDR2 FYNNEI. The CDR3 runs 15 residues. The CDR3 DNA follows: TGTGCCAGCAGTGAGGGCTTTAGCTCCTACAATGAGCAGTTCTTC. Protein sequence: CASSEGFSSYNEQFF.

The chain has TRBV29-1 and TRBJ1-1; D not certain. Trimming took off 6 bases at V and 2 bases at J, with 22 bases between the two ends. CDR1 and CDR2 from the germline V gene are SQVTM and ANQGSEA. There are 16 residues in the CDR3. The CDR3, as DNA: TGCAGCGTGGCGGACCCGGGAACCGCTTCCAACACTGAAGCTTTCTTT. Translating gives CSVADPGTASNTEAFF.

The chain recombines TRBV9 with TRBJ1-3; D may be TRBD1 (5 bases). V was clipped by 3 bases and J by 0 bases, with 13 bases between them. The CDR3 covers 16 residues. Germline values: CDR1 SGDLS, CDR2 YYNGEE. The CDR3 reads CASSAPRGGSGNTIYF. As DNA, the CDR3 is TGTGCCAGCAGCGCCCCCCGGGGGGGCTCTGGAAACACCATATATTTT.

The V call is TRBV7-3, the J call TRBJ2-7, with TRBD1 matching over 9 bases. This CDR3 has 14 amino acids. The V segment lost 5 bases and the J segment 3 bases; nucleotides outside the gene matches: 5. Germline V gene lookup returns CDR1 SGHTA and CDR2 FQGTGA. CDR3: CASSPTGGGYEQYF. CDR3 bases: TGTGCCAGCAGCCCCACAGGGGGCGGCTACGAGCAGTACTTC. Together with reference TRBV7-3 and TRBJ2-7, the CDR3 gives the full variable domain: GAGVSQTPSNKVTEKGKYVELRCDPISGHTALYWYRQSLGQGPEFLIYFQGTGAADDSGLPNDRFFAVRPEGSVSTLKIQRTERGDSAVYLCASSPTGGGYEQYFGPGTRLTVT.

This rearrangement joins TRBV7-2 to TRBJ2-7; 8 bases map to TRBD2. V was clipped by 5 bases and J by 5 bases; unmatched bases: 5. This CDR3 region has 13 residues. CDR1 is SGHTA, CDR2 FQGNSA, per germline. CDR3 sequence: CASSGAGENEQYF. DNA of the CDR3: TGTGCCAGCAGCGGAGCGGGAGAAAACGAGCAGTACTTC.

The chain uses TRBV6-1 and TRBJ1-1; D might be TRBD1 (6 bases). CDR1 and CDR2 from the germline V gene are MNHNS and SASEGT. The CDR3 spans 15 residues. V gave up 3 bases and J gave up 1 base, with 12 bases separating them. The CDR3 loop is CASSDFDRRNTEAFF. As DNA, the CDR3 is TGTGCCAGCAGTGATTTCGACAGGCGGAACACTGAAGCTTTCTTT.

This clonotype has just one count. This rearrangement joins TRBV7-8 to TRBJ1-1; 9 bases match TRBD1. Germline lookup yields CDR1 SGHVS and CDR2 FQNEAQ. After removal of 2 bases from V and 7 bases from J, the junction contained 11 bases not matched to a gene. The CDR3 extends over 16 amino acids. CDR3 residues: CASSLSTGQGRSEAFF. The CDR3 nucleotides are TGTGCCAGCAGCTTATCCACGGGACAGGGTCGAAGTGAAGCTTTCTTT.

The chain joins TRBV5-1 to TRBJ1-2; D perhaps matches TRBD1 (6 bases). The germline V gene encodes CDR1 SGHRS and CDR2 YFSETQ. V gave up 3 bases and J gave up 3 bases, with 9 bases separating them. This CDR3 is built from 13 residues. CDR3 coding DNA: TGCGCCAGCAGCTGGCACAGGGACTATGGCTACACCTTC. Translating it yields CASSWHRDYGYTF.

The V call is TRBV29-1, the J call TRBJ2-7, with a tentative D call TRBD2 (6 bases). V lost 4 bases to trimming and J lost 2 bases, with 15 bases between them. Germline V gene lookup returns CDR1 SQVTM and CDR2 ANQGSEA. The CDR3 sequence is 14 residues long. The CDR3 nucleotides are TGCAGCGTTGTTTTCGGAGGGTTCCCCTACGAGCAGTACTTC. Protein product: CSVVFGGFPYEQYF.

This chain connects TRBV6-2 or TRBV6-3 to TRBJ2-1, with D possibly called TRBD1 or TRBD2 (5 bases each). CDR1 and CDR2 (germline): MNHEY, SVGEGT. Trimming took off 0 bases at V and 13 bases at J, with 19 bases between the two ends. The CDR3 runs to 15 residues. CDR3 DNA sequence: TGTGCCAGCAGTTACTCGGGGGACCCTTCAGGTTACCAGTTCTTC. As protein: CASSYSGDPSGYQFF.

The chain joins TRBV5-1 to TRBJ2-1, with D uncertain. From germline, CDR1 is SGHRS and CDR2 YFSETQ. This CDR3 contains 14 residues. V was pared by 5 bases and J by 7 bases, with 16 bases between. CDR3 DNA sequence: TGCGCCAGCAGTCCCTTCGACGTAGGGAATGAGCAGTTCTTC. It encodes CASSPFDVGNEQFF.

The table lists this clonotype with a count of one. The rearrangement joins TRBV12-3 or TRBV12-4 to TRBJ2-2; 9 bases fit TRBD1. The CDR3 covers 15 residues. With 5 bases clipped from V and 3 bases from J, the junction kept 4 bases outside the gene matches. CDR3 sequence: CASSQWTGDTGELFF. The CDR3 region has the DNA TGTGCCAGCAGTCAATGGACAGGGGACACCGGGGAGCTGTTTTTT.

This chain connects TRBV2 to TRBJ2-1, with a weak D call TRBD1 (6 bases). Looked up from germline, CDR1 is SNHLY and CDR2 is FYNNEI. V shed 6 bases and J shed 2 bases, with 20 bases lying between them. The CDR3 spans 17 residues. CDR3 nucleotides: TGTGCCAGCAGCTTAGGTGGGGGCGCAGGACCCTACAATGAGCAGTTCTTC. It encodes CASSLGGGAGPYNEQFF. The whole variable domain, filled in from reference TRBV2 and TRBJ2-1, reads EPEVTQTPSHQVTQMGQEVILRCVPISNHLYFYWYRQILGQKVEFLVSFYNNEISEKSEIFDDQFSVERPDGSNFTLKIRSTKLEDSAMYFCASSLGGGAGPYNEQFFGPGTRLTVL.

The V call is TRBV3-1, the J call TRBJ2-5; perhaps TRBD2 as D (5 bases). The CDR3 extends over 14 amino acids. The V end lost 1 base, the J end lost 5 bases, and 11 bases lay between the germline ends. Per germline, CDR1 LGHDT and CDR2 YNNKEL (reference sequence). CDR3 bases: TGTGCCAGCAGCCAAGCCGGGGAGTGGGAGACCCAGTACTTC. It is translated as CASSQAGEWETQYF.

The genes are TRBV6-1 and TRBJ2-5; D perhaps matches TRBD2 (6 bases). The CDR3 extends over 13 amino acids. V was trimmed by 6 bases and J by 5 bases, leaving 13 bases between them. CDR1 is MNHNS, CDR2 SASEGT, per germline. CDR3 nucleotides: TGTGCCAGCAGAAGACTTGGGGGGGAGACCCAGTACTTC. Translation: CASRRLGGETQYF.

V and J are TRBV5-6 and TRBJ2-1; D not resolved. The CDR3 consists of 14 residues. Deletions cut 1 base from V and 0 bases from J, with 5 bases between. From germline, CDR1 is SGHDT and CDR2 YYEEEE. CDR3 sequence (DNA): TGTGCCAGCAGCTTGACGTACTCCTACAATGAGCAGTTCTTC. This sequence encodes CASSLTYSYNEQFF.